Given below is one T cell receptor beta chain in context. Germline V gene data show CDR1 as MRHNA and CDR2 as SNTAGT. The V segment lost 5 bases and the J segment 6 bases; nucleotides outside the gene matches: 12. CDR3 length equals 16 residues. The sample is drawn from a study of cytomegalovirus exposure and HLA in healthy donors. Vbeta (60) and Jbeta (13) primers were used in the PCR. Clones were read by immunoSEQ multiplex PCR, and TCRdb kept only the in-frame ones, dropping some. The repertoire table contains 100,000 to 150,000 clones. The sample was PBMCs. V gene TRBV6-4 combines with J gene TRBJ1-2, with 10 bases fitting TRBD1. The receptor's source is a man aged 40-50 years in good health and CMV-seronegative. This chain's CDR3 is CASSPLGTGDVHGYTF. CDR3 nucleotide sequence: TGTGCCAGCAGTCCCCTTGGGACAGGGGACGTCCATGGCTACACCTTC.